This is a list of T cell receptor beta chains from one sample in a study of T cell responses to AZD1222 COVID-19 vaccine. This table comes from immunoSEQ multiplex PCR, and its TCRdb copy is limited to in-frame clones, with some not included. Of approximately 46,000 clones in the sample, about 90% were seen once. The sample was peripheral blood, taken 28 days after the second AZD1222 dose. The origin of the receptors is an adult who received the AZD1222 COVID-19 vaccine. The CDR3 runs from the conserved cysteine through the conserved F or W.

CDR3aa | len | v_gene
CASSRTSGSSNEQFF | 15 | TRBV28
CASSLTFGDTEAFF | 14 | TRBV7-3
CASSHAFGEQYF | 12 | TRBV4-3
CASSILGQDYNEQFF | 15 | TRBV7-8
CASSLMPNYEQYF | 13 | TRBV7-3
CASSWGTGGGSYGYTF | 16 | TRBV6-5
CASSPKDRAGANVLTF | 16 | TRBV18
CASSLYYMNTEAFF | 14 | TRBV7-2
CASSFFEGHGSEFF | 14 | TRBV11-2
CASSPWGLAGGRTEQFF | 17 | TRBV7-7
CASSLYRQGQPQHF | 14 | TRBV28
CASSEDRNTEAFF | 13 | TRBV6-1
CASSGPILISYEQYF | 15 | TRBV9
CAISGPTDGRNDEQFF | 16 | TRBV10-3
CASSLRTGENEQFF | 14 | TRBV5-1
CASSPTANHEKLFF | 14 | TRBV7-9
CASSIPTGYGNTIYF | 15 | TRBV19
CASSSYASTDTQYF | 14 | TRBV27